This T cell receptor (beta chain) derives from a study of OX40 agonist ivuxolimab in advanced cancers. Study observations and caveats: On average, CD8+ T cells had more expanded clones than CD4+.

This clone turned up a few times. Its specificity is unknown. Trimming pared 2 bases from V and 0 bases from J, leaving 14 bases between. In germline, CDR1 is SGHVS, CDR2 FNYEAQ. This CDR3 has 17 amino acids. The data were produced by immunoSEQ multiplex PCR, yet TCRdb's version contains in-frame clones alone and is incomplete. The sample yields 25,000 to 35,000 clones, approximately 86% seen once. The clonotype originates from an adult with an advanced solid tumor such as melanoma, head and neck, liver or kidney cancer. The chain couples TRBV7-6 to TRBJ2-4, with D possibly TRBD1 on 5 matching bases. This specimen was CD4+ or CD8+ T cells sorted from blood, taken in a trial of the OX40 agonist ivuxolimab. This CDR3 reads CASSLPAGHLAKNIQYF. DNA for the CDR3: TGTGCCAGCAGCTTACCCGCCGGACATCTAGCCAAAAACATTCAGTACTTC.